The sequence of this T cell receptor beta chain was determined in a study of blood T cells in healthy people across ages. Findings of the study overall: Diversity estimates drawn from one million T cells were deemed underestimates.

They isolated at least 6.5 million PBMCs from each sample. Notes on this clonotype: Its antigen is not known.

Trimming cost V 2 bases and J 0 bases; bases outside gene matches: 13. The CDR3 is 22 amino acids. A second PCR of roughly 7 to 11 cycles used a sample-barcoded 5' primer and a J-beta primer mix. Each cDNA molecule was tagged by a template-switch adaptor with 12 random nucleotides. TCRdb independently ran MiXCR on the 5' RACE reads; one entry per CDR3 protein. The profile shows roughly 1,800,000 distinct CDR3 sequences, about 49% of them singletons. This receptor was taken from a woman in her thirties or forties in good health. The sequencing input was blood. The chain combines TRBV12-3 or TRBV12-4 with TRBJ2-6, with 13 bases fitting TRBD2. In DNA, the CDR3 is TGTGCCAGCAGTTTATACCTCGGGACTAGCGGGGATGACGACTCTGGGGCCAACGTCCTGACTTTC. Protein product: CASSLYLGTSGDDDSGANVLTF.